These 25 T cell receptor beta chains came from one sample sequenced in a study of T cell repertoires in cytomegalovirus infection. TCRdb passed the reads through MiXCR, listing each CDR3 protein once. Of some 400,000 distinct CDR3 sequences listed, 31% are singletons. Sequenced sample: PBMCs. These TCRs come from a human donor in good health (CMV status not recorded). Some clones in this sample may be carry-over from other donors' samples.

In regard to this clonotype: At one boundary the junction diverges from the germline segment, which might be a read error. The chain couples TRBV28 to TRBJ2-7; D ambiguous. This CDR3 is 9 amino acids long. CDR1 is MDHEN, CDR2 SYDVKM, per germline. CDR3 region: CPGSYEQYF. DNA for the CDR3: TGCCCCGGTAGCTACGAGCAGTACTTC. Full variable domain (remainder filled in from reference TRBV28 and TRBJ2-7): DVKVTQSSRYLVKRTGEKVFLECVQDMDHENMFWYRQDPGLGLRLIYFSYDVKMKEKGDIPEGYSVSREKKERFSLILESASTNQTSMYLCPGSYEQYFGPGTRLTVT.

About this clonotype itself: One end of the junction does not line up with germline, which may come from a read error. The chain links TRBV14 to TRBJ1-1; unclear D gene. CDR1 and CDR2 from the germline V gene are SGHDN and FVKESK. This CDR3 comprises 13 residues. Written as DNA, the CDR3 is TGTGCCAGCAGCCGCGAAGCAGGTCATGAAGATTTCTTT. Translating it yields CASSREAGHEDFF.

This clonotype was recorded at least ten times. The chain carries TRBV7-8 and TRBJ1-5; D gene unclear. The germline gives CDR1 SGHVS, CDR2 FQNEAQ. This CDR3 has 13 amino acids. V was shortened by 4 bases and J by 9 bases, with 13 bases between the two germline ends. CDR3 nucleotides: TGTGCCAGCAGCTCCTCCTCGCAGGTGCCCCAGCATTTT. It yields the protein CASSSSSQVPQHF. The whole variable domain, filled in from reference TRBV7-8 and TRBJ1-5, reads GAGVSQSPRYKVAKRGQDVALRCDPISGHVSLFWYQQALGQGPEFLTYFQNEAQLDKSGLPSDRFFAERPEGSVSTLKIQRTQQEDSAVYLCASSSSSQVPQHFGDGTRLSIL.

This rearrangement joins TRBV6-5 to TRBJ1-2; D unclear. The V end was cut by 4 bases, the J end by 8 bases, with 20 bases between. This CDR3 region has 15 residues. Germline CDR1 is MNHEY and CDR2 is SVGAGI. CDR3 DNA sequence: TGTGCCAGCAGTTTCCTCAGGTACCCCACTCAAGGCTACACCTTC. The encoded protein is CASSFLRYPTQGYTF.

V is TRBV6-5 and J is TRBJ2-5, with 10 bases identical to TRBD1. From germline, CDR1 is MNHEY and CDR2 SVGAGI. The CDR3 consists of 17 residues. The V gene end was trimmed by 5 bases and the J gene end by 5 bases; junction bases not matched to a gene: 14. The DNA of the CDR3 is TGTGCCAGCAGTACGGACAGGGGGTTATCGTCACTGGAGACCCAGTACTTC. Protein sequence: CASSTDRGLSSLETQYF.

This clonotype was counted ten times or more. The CDR3 bases are TGTGCCAGCAGTTCTGGGCGTAGAGCGGGGATTAATTCACCCCTCCACTTT. Amino acid sequence: CASSSGRRAGINSPLHF. The chain joins TRBV28 to TRBJ1-6, with no clear D. Germline CDR1 reads MDHEN; CDR2 reads SYDVKM. V was clipped by 4 bases and J by 6 bases, with 19 bases between them. The CDR3 runs 17 residues.

In the case of this clonotype: A much more abundant neighbour one base away suggests this may be a read error. V is TRBV11-2 and J is TRBJ2-3, with no clear D. Per germline, CDR1 SGHAT and CDR2 FQNNGV. The CDR3 length is 15 residues. In nucleotides, the CDR3 is TGTGCCAGCAGCTTAGTCCCGCTTAACACAGATACGAAGTATTTT. Encoded protein: CASSLVPLNTDTKYF.

This clonotype was seen a few times. V gene TRBV11-2 combines with J gene TRBJ2-3; 9 bases fit TRBD2. The trim removed 1 base at V and 3 bases at J, leaving 2 bases unmatched. CDR1 and CDR2 from the germline V gene are SGHAT and FQNNGV. The CDR3 length is 15 residues. The CDR3 loop is CASSLVGLATDTQYF. CDR3 DNA sequence: TGTGCCAGCAGCTTAGTGGGACTAGCAACAGATACGCAGTATTTT.

This clonotype was picked up a small number of times. V is TRBV2 and J is TRBJ1-6; TRBD1 matches 7 bases. This CDR3 comprises 15 residues. J was trimmed by 0 bases and V by 11 bases; bases with no gene match: 7. Germline-derived CDR1 and CDR2 are SNHLY and FYNNEI. This CDR3 is CARRQGSSYNSPLHF. CDR3 sequence (DNA): TGTGCCCGACGACAGGGCAGCTCCTATAATTCACCCCTCCACTTT.

This clonotype was seen a few times. The V call is TRBV4-1, the J call TRBJ2-2; 7 positions agree with TRBD2. This CDR3 is 16 amino acids long. V lost 4 bases and J lost 4; bases outside the gene matches: 9. Germline-derived CDR1 and CDR2 are MGHRA and YSYEKL. The DNA of the CDR3 is TGCGCCAGCAGCCTTACGCCAGCGGGGTCCACCGGGGAGCTGTTTTTT. Encoded protein: CASSLTPAGSTGELFF.

This clonotype was observed a few times. The J gene is TRBJ1-1, the V gene TRBV7-2; TRBD1 matches at 7 bases. Germline assignment: CDR1 SGHTA and CDR2 FQGNSA. The CDR3 is made up of 13 amino acids. Germline trimming cut 4 bases from V and 3 bases from J; bases unmatched to any gene: 2. Here the CDR3 reads CASSSDRHTEAFF. As DNA, the CDR3 is TGTGCCAGCAGCTCGGACAGGCACACTGAAGCTTTCTTT. The full variable domain, rest sourced from reference TRBV7-2 and TRBJ1-1, is GAGVSQSPSNKVTEKGKDVELRCDPISGHTALYWYRQSLGQGLEFLIYFQGNSAPDKSGLPSDRFSAERTGGSVSTLTIQRTQQEDSAVYLCASSSDRHTEAFFGQGTRLTVV.

This clonotype was seen ten or more times. This rearrangement joins TRBV7-6 to TRBJ2-1; D not resolved. This CDR3 has 14 amino acids. Looked up from germline, CDR1 is SGHVS and CDR2 is FNYEAQ. Trimming removed 3 bases from V and 6 bases from J, with 12 bases in between. CDR3 region: CASSLGMSVNEQFF. As DNA, the CDR3 is TGTGCCAGCAGCTTGGGCATGTCGGTCAATGAGCAGTTCTTC.

V usage is TRBV10-3 and J usage is TRBJ1-5; D is ambiguous. Germline V gives CDR1 ENHRY, CDR2 SYGVKD. There are 13 residues in the CDR3. Trimming shortened V by 6 bases and J by 11 bases, and 17 bases separated the two germline ends. The chain's CDR3 is CAISAGSGSAQHF. CDR3 nucleotides: TGTGCCATCAGCGCGGGATCGGGGAGCGCCCAGCATTTT.

V gene TRBV7-2 combines with J gene TRBJ2-1; D gene uncertain. The length of the CDR3 is 13 residues. The germline gives CDR1 SGHTA, CDR2 FQGNSA. V was clipped by 6 bases and J by 4 bases, with 10 bases between them. CDR3 nucleotides: TGTGCCAGCAGTTTCTTGAGGTACAATGAGCAGTTCTTC. It translates to CASSFLRYNEQFF.

This clonotype was recorded at least ten times. The genes are TRBV12-3 or TRBV12-4 and TRBJ1-1; D may be TRBD1 (5 bases). V lost 0 bases to trimming and J lost 2 bases, with 7 bases between them. CDR3 length: 14 residues. CDR3 DNA sequence: TGTGCCAGCAGTTTAGCAGGGGCCAACACTGAAGCTTTCTTT. Amino acid sequence: CASSLAGANTEAFF.

This clonotype was counted ten times or more. The rearrangement uses TRBV7-6 and TRBJ1-1; 7 bases fit TRBD1. The J segment lost 6 bases and the V segment lost 3 bases, leaving 10 bases of the junction unmatched. The CDR3 extends over 15 amino acids. Per the germline V gene, CDR1 is SGHVS and CDR2 is FNYEAQ. CDR3 region: CASSLAPQGLAEAFF. DNA for the CDR3: TGTGCCAGCAGCTTGGCCCCACAGGGGTTAGCTGAAGCTTTCTTT.

The chain links TRBV28 to TRBJ2-2, with a weak D call TRBD2 (6 bases). V shed 6 bases and J shed 2 bases, with 19 bases lying between them. The germline V gene encodes CDR1 MDHEN and CDR2 SYDVKM. The CDR3 is made up of 17 amino acids. The CDR3 spells CASRPLGGTANTGELFF. Here the CDR3 DNA reads TGTGCCAGCAGACCTCTCGGCGGGACGGCCAACACCGGGGAGCTGTTTTTT. The full variable domain, in which reference TRBV28 and TRBJ2-2 provide the parts outside the CDR3, is DVKVTQSSRYLVKRTGEKVFLECVQDMDHENMFWYRQDPGLGLRLIYFSYDVKMKEKGDIPEGYSVSREKKERFSLILESASTNQTSMYLCASRPLGGTANTGELFFGEGSRLTVL.

The chain joins TRBV19 to TRBJ2-5, with a weak D call TRBD1 (5 bases). The V end was cut by 4 bases, the J end by 2 bases, with 23 bases between. The CDR3 extends over 18 amino acids. Germline V gene sequence: CDR1 LNHDA, CDR2 SQIVND (reference sequence). CDR3 in DNA: TGTGCCAGTAGTAGCCTAGACAGCCCCGAAGGGATGCAAGAGACCCAGTACTTC. It encodes CASSSLDSPEGMQETQYF.

This clonotype came up a few times. The V gene is TRBV5-1, the J gene TRBJ1-3; a weak D match, TRBD1 (5 bases). V was cut by 1 base and J by 3 bases, with 5 bases left in between. CDR3 length: 13 residues. Germline V gene lookup returns CDR1 SGHRS and CDR2 YFSETQ. The CDR3 coding sequence is TGCGCCAGCAGCTTGCAGGGTGGAAACACCATATATTTT. Translated: CASSLQGGNTIYF.

This clonotype was seen more than once but under ten times. V usage is TRBV6-2 or TRBV6-3 and J usage is TRBJ1-1; D not resolved. Germline CDR1 reads MNHEY; CDR2 reads SVGEGT. Trimming took 5 bases from V and 3 from J, leaving 13 bases between them. CDR3 length: 14 residues. The CDR3: CASSLGWVDTEAFF. For the CDR3, the DNA is TGTGCCAGCAGTCTGGGGTGGGTCGACACTGAAGCTTTCTTT.

This clonotype was recorded many times. The rearrangement joins TRBV7-2 to TRBJ1-1, with a possible D match to TRBD1 (5 bases). This CDR3 contains 15 residues. Germline CDR1 reads SGHTA; CDR2 reads FQGNSA. Trimming took 8 bases from V and 5 from J, leaving 21 bases between them. CDR3 region: CASLSLNQGWTEAFF. CDR3 nucleotide sequence: TGTGCCAGCCTCAGCTTAAATCAGGGTTGGACTGAAGCTTTCTTT.

The genes are TRBV27 and TRBJ1-2; D is undetermined. Germline V gives CDR1 MNHEY, CDR2 SMNVEV (reference sequence). The CDR3 sequence is 14 residues long. Trimming pared 6 bases from V and 6 bases from J, leaving 17 bases between. This chain's CDR3 is CASSEGYAKNGYTF. In DNA form, the CDR3 reads TGTGCCAGCAGCGAGGGCTACGCAAAGAATGGCTACACCTTC.

V is TRBV6-5 and J is TRBJ1-6; 10 bases map to TRBD1. CDR3 length: 14 residues. Germline CDR1 reads MNHEY; CDR2 reads SVGAGI. V lost 6 bases to trimming and J lost 12 bases; unmatched junction nucleotides: 8. The CDR3 region is CASRTDRGLKPLHF. CDR3 DNA sequence: TGTGCCAGCAGGACAGACAGGGGGCTTAAACCCCTCCACTTT.

This clonotype was counted at least ten times. The chain joins TRBV7-4 to TRBJ2-4; tentatively, D is TRBD1 or TRBD2 (6 bases each). The CDR3 is 16 residues long. Germline CDR1 and CDR2: SGHVT and SQSDAQ. V lost 1 base to trimming and J lost 5 bases, with 15 bases between them. This chain's CDR3 is CASSLGRGRYQNIQYF. Written as DNA, the CDR3 is TGTGCCAGCAGCTTAGGGAGGGGGAGATACCAAAACATTCAGTACTTC.

This clonotype was seen ten or more times. The rearrangement uses TRBV12-3 or TRBV12-4 and TRBJ1-2, with no clear D. V was pared by 8 bases and J by 4 bases, with 17 bases between. The CDR3 sequence is 14 residues long. In nucleotides, the CDR3 is TGTGCCAGCTCCCTTCTTGGAGGAGTCTATGGCTACACCTTC. Its protein is CASSLLGGVYGYTF.